This T cell receptor (beta chain) was recovered during a study of PD-1 blockade in classical Hodgkin lymphoma. Study-wide findings and caveats: Newly diagnosed and completely responding patients shared comparable baseline diversity.

The time point here: cycle 4 day 1 (C4D1), after less than seven weeks of nivolumab. Every patient relapsed after autologous stem cell transplantation, and brentuximab vedotin exposure varied. The protocol was immunoSEQ multiplex PCR, while the TCRdb copy is restricted to in-frame clones and leaves out a portion. Of 64,000 or so clones listed, around nine tenths are singletons. A word on this clone: Its cognate antigen is unknown.

V was cut by 10 bases and J by 0 bases, with 16 bases left in between. Germline V lookup: CDR1 MNHEY, CDR2 SVGAGI. There are 15 residues in the CDR3. V usage is TRBV6-5 and J usage is TRBJ1-3; D not certain. The clonotype comes from a human donor with classical Hodgkin lymphoma. The sample here was peripheral blood mononuclear cells (PBMCs), taken before the fourth cycle of nivolumab. For the CDR3, the DNA is TGTGCCACCAGAGGGATCGGTAGCTCTGGAAACACCATATATTTT. This encodes CATRGIGSSGNTIYF.